These 29 T cell receptor beta chains originate from one sample sequenced in a study of blood T cell repertoires in COVID-19. Using immunoSEQ multiplex PCR, the repertoire was profiled, and TCRdb retains in-frame clones only, with some absent. The sample gives tens of thousands of clones, about 91% of which show up once; 2.3% is in the top ten. The specimen sequenced was peripheral blood. All receptors derive from a human donor with active COVID-19. The donor label of this sample is uncertain.

The chain links TRBV15 to TRBJ1-2, with 8 bases aligning to TRBD1. This CDR3 has 15 residues. The trim removed 3 bases at V and 2 bases at J, leaving 5 bases unmatched. CDR1 and CDR2 from the germline V gene are LNHNV and YYDKDF (reference sequence). The CDR3 DNA is TGTGCCACCAGCAGCCGAGGACAGGGAAACTATGGCTACACCTTC. Translating it yields CATSSRGQGNYGYTF.

This chain connects TRBV2 to TRBJ2-1, with TRBD2 identical over 11 bases. There are 14 residues in the CDR3. After removal of 6 bases from V and 6 bases from J, the junction contained 4 bases not matched to a gene. The germline V gene encodes CDR1 SNHLY and CDR2 FYNNEI. The CDR3 sequence is CASSPGLAGNEQFF. CDR3 in DNA: TGTGCCAGCAGCCCCGGACTAGCGGGCAATGAGCAGTTCTTC.

V and J are TRBV6-1 and TRBJ1-6; D possibly corresponds to TRBD1 (6 bases). CDR3 length: 17 amino acids. Looked up from germline, CDR1 is MNHNS and CDR2 is SASEGT. The V end lost 3 bases, the J end lost 0 bases, and 12 bases lay between the germline ends. Here the CDR3 DNA reads TGTGCCAGCAGTGACCGGACAGAAACCTCCTATAATTCACCCCTCCACTTT. Protein product: CASSDRTETSYNSPLHF.

This sequence joins TRBV9 and TRBJ1-1, with D unresolved. The CDR3 covers 15 residues. The germline gives CDR1 SGDLS, CDR2 YYNGEE. Deletions cut 3 bases from V and 4 bases from J, with 16 bases between. CDR3 amino acids: CASSATFAEGTEAFF. Written as DNA, the CDR3 is TGTGCCAGCAGCGCTACGTTCGCCGAGGGCACTGAAGCTTTCTTT.

In DNA, the CDR3 is TGTGCCAGCTCCCAGGGGGCGGACTATGGCTACACCTTC. Encoded protein: CASSQGADYGYTF. This sequence joins TRBV18 and TRBJ1-2, with 8 nucleotides matching TRBD1. Germline values: CDR1 KGHSH, CDR2 LQKENI. Unmatched junction bases numbered 3, after V lost 6 bases and J lost 3 bases. The length of the CDR3 is 13 residues.

This clone appeared once. This chain uses TRBV6-5 with TRBJ2-5, with TRBD2 as a possible D gene (5 bases). CDR1 is MNHEY and CDR2 is SVGAGI in the germline V gene. The CDR3 extends over 15 amino acids. V was shortened by 2 bases and J by 2 bases, with 12 bases between the two germline ends. CDR3 nucleotides: TGTGCCAGCAGTTACGAGGGTGGATTACAAGAGACCCAGTACTTC. Translation gives CASSYEGGLQETQYF.

The rearrangement joins TRBV6-2 or TRBV6-3 to TRBJ2-7; D may be TRBD2 (6 bases). Deletions cut 5 bases from V and 0 bases from J, with 11 bases between. Per the germline V gene, CDR1 is MNHEY and CDR2 is SVGEGT. CDR3 size: 14 residues. CDR3 DNA sequence: TGTGCCAGCAGTAGCCTAGCGATCTCCTACGAGCAGTACTTC. Protein sequence: CASSSLAISYEQYF.

The CDR3 bases are TGTGCCAGCTCGGGACAGGGGGAAAAACTGTTTTTT. It codes for CASSGQGEKLFF. The V call is TRBV2, the J call TRBJ1-4; 10 bases are a match to TRBD1. This CDR3 spans 12 amino acids. Trimming at V came to 8 bases and at J to 8 bases, leaving 2 bases not matched to a gene. Germline V gene data show CDR1 as SNHLY and CDR2 as FYNNEI.

This sequence joins TRBV23-1 and TRBJ1-4; 9 bases align to TRBD1. TRBV23-1 falls under the ORF class, with uncertain function. CDR3 length: 16 amino acids. V dropped 3 bases and J dropped 5; count of bases not matched to a gene: 7. The CDR3 DNA reads TGCGCCAGCAGTCATCCCCCCGGACAGGGGAATGAAAAACTGTTTTTT. Its translation: CASSHPPGQGNEKLFF.

The V call is TRBV7-2, the J call TRBJ1-5, with 8 nucleotides matching TRBD1. V gave up 2 bases and J gave up 5 bases; unmatched junction bases: 8. Per the germline V gene, CDR1 is SGHTA and CDR2 is FQGNSA. This CDR3 has 16 residues. CDR3 sequence (DNA): TGTGCCAGCAGCTTAAGCCGGGACAGGTCCTATCAGCCCCAGCATTTT. It codes for CASSLSRDRSYQPQHF.

V is TRBV4-3 and J is TRBJ2-1, with D tentatively TRBD2 (6 bases). Germline loops: CDR1 LGHNA, CDR2 YSLEER. The germline V and J ends were trimmed by 5 bases and 8 bases, with 16 bases remaining between them. The CDR3 sequence is 14 residues long. The CDR3 DNA is TGCGCCAGCAGCGAGCACGGCGGGGTCTATGAGCAGTTCTTC. Amino acid sequence: CASSEHGGVYEQFF.

In DNA form, the CDR3 reads TGCGCCAGCAGCTTAACAGGGGGTAACTATGGCTACACCTTC. This translates into CASSLTGGNYGYTF. The chain has TRBV5-1 and TRBJ1-2, with 8 positions matching TRBD1. V shed 2 bases and J 1 base; nucleotides not matched to a gene: 1. There are 14 residues in the CDR3. From germline, CDR1 is SGHRS and CDR2 YFSETQ.

This clone was detected only once. The gene calls are TRBV27 and TRBJ1-1; D uncertain. This CDR3 comprises 13 residues. Trimming left V 5 bases short and J 0 bases short, with 7 bases between. Germline V gene lookup returns CDR1 MNHEY and CDR2 SMNVEV (reference sequence). The CDR3 here is CASSGALNTEAFF. The CDR3 DNA reads as TGTGCCAGCAGTGGAGCACTGAACACTGAAGCTTTCTTT.

The CDR3 here is CASSLKGGRGVVNEQFF. CDR3 nucleotides: TGTGCCAGCAGCTTAAAAGGGGGCAGGGGAGTGGTCAATGAGCAGTTCTTC. The chain carries TRBV7-9 and TRBJ2-1; 7 bases line up with TRBD1. CDR3 length: 17 residues. After removal of 2 bases from V and 6 bases from J, the junction contained 13 bases not matched to a gene. CDR1 and CDR2 from the germline V gene are SEHNR and FQNEAQ (reference sequence).

The chain recombines TRBV5-5 with TRBJ1-6, with D possibly TRBD1 on 6 matching bases. Deletions cut 0 bases from V and 0 bases from J, with 13 bases between. Germline CDR1 SGHKS, CDR2 YYEKEE (reference sequence). The length of the CDR3 is 18 residues. The CDR3 DNA reads as TGTGCCAGCAGCTTGGAGGACAGCAGTAGCTCCTATAATTCACCCCTCCACTTT. Translation gives CASSLEDSSSSYNSPLHF. Using reference TRBV5-5 and TRBJ1-6 for the parts outside the CDR3, the full variable domain is DAGVTQSPTHLIKTRGQQVTLRCSPISGHKSVSWYQQVLGQGPQFIFQYYEKEERGRGNFPDRFSARQFPNYSSELNVNALLLGDSALYLCASSLEDSSSSYNSPLHFGNGTRLTVT.

The V and J genes are TRBV7-9 and TRBJ2-7, with TRBD2 as a possible D gene (6 bases). Germline V lookup: CDR1 SEHNR, CDR2 FQNEAQ (reference sequence). CDR3 length: 13 residues. Trimming removed 8 bases from V and 6 bases from J, with 17 bases in between. The CDR3 region is CASRDGGPSEQYF. The CDR3 bases are TGTGCCAGCCGCGACGGGGGTCCCTCCGAGCAGTACTTC.

The CDR3 spells CASSEGGQGTSPLHF. The DNA for the CDR3 is TGTGCCAGCAGTGAGGGGGGACAGGGGACTTCACCCCTCCACTTT. The chain has TRBV6-1 and TRBJ1-6; 10 bases are shared with TRBD1. CDR1 and CDR2 (germline): MNHNS, SASEGT. The J segment lost 9 bases and the V segment lost 3 bases, leaving 5 bases of the junction unmatched. CDR3 size: 15 residues.

The chain joins TRBV7-9 to TRBJ2-2, with D possibly TRBD2 on 7 matching bases. Trimming removed 3 bases at V and 2 bases at J, with 10 bases between. Looked up from germline, CDR1 is SEHNR and CDR2 is FQNEAQ (reference sequence). This CDR3 has 15 amino acids. As DNA, the CDR3 is TGTGCCAGCAGCTTGGCGGGGGCCAACACCGGGGAGCTGTTTTTT. It is translated as CASSLAGANTGELFF.

J is TRBJ2-7 and V is TRBV7-2, with unresolved D. Between the trimmed V and J ends, which lost 5 bases and 8 bases, there was a span of 19 bases. The CDR3 is 14 residues long. From germline, CDR1 is SGHTA and CDR2 FQGNSA. The CDR3 nucleotides are TGTGCCAGCAGCCCCAGGATTTCCTACGATCAGCAGTACTTC. Translated, it gives CASSPRISYDQQYF.

The chain joins TRBV13 to TRBJ1-6; 9 nucleotides line up with TRBD1. Trimming cost V 6 bases and J 9 bases; bases outside gene matches: 9. CDR3 length equals 15 residues. Germline lookup yields CDR1 PRHDT and CDR2 FYEKMQ (reference sequence). CDR3 loop: CASRPPGQGGSPLHF. CDR3 coding DNA: TGTGCCAGCAGGCCTCCGGGACAGGGCGGTTCACCCCTCCACTTT.

The gene calls are TRBV4-1 and TRBJ1-1; tentatively, D is TRBD1 (5 bases). V was pared by 4 bases and J by 0 bases, with 9 bases between. Germline V lookup: CDR1 MGHRA, CDR2 YSYEKL. CDR3 length: 14 residues. CDR3 sequence reads: CASSPGGVNTEAFF. In DNA, the CDR3 is TGCGCCAGCAGCCCCGGAGGGGTGAACACTGAAGCTTTCTTT.

The V and J genes are TRBV7-8 and TRBJ1-1, with 8 bases identical to TRBD1. Trimming removed 5 bases from V and 4 bases from J; junction bases left unmatched: 12. CDR1 and CDR2 from the germline V gene are SGHVS and FQNEAQ. The CDR3 extends over 16 amino acids. This CDR3 reads CASSGQGKKGGTEAFF. CDR3 coding DNA: TGTGCCAGCAGCGGACAGGGTAAGAAAGGAGGCACTGAAGCTTTCTTT.

CDR3 in amino acids: CASSLSPRIYGYTF. The CDR3 DNA reads as TGTGCCAGCAGTTTATCCCCCAGGATCTATGGCTACACCTTC. This chain links TRBV27 with TRBJ1-2; D not certain. The V and J ends lost 0 bases and 4 bases respectively, with 9 bases between them. This CDR3 spans 14 amino acids. Looked up from germline, CDR1 is MNHEY and CDR2 is SMNVEV (reference sequence).

The chain joins TRBV9 to TRBJ1-3; TRBD1 aligns across 7 bases. J lost 0 bases, V lost 0 bases, and 12 bases had no gene match. This CDR3 is built from 19 residues. Germline CDR1 is SGDLS and CDR2 is YYNGEE. CDR3 DNA: TGTGCCAGCAGCGTAGTGGCTAGGGACAGACTAAGCTCTGGAAACACCATATATTTT. The encoded protein is CASSVVARDRLSSGNTIYF.

The genes are TRBV27 and TRBJ2-7; D is perhaps TRBD1 (7 bases). CDR3 size: 15 residues. V was pared by 5 bases and J by 1 base, with 15 bases between. Germline CDR1 MNHEY, CDR2 SMNVEV (reference sequence). CDR3 region: CASSPRGDGSYEQYF. CDR3 DNA sequence: TGTGCCAGCAGTCCCAGGGGGGACGGATCCTACGAGCAGTACTTC.

The rearrangement uses TRBV7-6 and TRBJ1-1, with 7 bases aligning to TRBD1. The CDR3 extends over 16 amino acids. CDR1 is SGHVS and CDR2 is FNYEAQ in the germline V gene. V gave up 6 bases and J gave up 0 bases; unmatched junction bases: 10. The CDR3 region has the DNA TGTGCCAGCAGACGTATTACAGGGGACATGAACACTGAAGCTTTCTTT. It specifies CASRRITGDMNTEAFF.

The chain recombines TRBV6-4 with TRBJ2-3; 7 positions agree with TRBD1. The CDR3 extends over 14 amino acids. The germline V gene has CDR1 MRHNA and CDR2 SNTAGT. V trimming: 0 bases; J trimming: 7 bases; junction bases outside the gene matches: 4. The CDR3 region is CASSDSRGRNTQYF. The CDR3 nucleotides read TGTGCCAGCAGTGACTCGAGGGGGCGTAATACGCAGTATTTT.

In this sample, this clone is medium-sized. The chain uses TRBV9 and TRBJ2-7, with 10 bases identical to TRBD1. The CDR3 is 15 residues long. Germline lookup yields CDR1 SGDLS and CDR2 YYNGEE. Trimming at V came to 0 bases and at J to 5 bases, leaving 5 bases not matched to a gene. The CDR3 bases are TGTGCCAGCAGCGTAGCCGGGACAGGGGACCACGAGCAGTACTTC. It codes for CASSVAGTGDHEQYF.

This clone was seen a single time. The rearrangement joins TRBV28 to TRBJ1-1; tentative D call: TRBD1 (5 bases). There are 12 residues in the CDR3. With 5 bases removed from V and 11 bases from J, the gap between germline ends came to 15 bases. Germline V gene sequence: CDR1 MDHEN, CDR2 SYDVKM. The CDR3 bases are TGTGCCAGCAGTATCGGGACTCAATGGGCTTTCTTT. This gives the protein CASSIGTQWAFF.